This T cell receptor (beta chain) was sequenced during a study of cytomegalovirus exposure and HLA in healthy donors. Study-wide findings and caveats: As a later analysis showed, several of the most significant clusters appeared to be linked to common viral pathogens. Rare TCR sequences dominated, though some public TCRs recurred in many donors. It was confirmed in vitro that a few of the CMV-associated chains were specific for CMV antigens.

Germline CDR1 reads LNHDA; CDR2 reads SQIVND (reference sequence). V trimming: 10 bases; J trimming: 2 bases; junction bases outside the gene matches: 9. This CDR3 is 14 amino acids long. Points on this clone: The antigen is not known.

Donors likely had unrecorded immune exposures despite being nominally healthy when sampled. It was with 60 Vbeta and 13 Jbeta primers that the PCR ran. Libraries were prepared by immunoSEQ multiplex PCR; TCRdb keeps only in-frame clonotypes and omits some of them. The profile shows tens of thousands of clones, around 77% of them singletons. Sample: PBMCs. V and J are TRBV19 and TRBJ2-5; TRBD1 matches 8 bases. This sequence was found in a man aged 25 to 45 in good health and CMV-seronegative. CDR3 in DNA: TGTGCCACCAGCCAGGGGGCCGGGCAAGAGACCCAGTACTTC. Protein: CATSQGAGQETQYF.